Each of the 6 T cell receptor beta chains below was sequenced from the same sample in a study of T cells in Graves' hyperthyroidism and ophthalmopathy. RNA transcripts provided the source from which TCR beta CDR3 regions were amplified. In the first-round RT-PCR of the TCR CDR3, the HTBI primer set was used. MiXCR was run by TCRdb on the multiplex PCR reads, yielding one entry per CDR3 protein. Among under 350,000 distinct CDR3 sequences listed, over 15% were seen once. Specimen: blood. The receptors were gathered from a woman aged 60-75 years with Graves' ophthalmopathy.

CDR3 nucleotides: TGTGCCAGCAGCTTAGGACGGATCAATCAGCCCCAGCATTTT. Residues: CASSLGRINQPQHF. This chain joins TRBV7-9 and TRBJ1-5; D is uncertain. V lost 1 base to trimming and J lost 3 bases, with 7 bases between them. CDR3 length equals 14 residues. Germline values: CDR1 SEHNR, CDR2 FQNEAQ (reference sequence).

This clonotype was seen repeatedly, ten times or more. This chain uses TRBV7-6 with TRBJ2-7, with 11 bases that match TRBD2. J lost 2 bases, V lost 1 base, and 7 bases had no gene match. This CDR3 is 17 amino acids long. CDR1 and CDR2 from the germline V gene are SGHVS and FNYEAQ. CDR3 sequence (DNA): TGTGCCAGCAGCTTAGAAGGGACTAGCGGCACCACCTACGAGCAGTACTTC. This sequence encodes CASSLEGTSGTTYEQYF.

This clonotype was seen a handful of times. The chain joins TRBV7-7 to TRBJ2-5; either TRBD1 or TRBD2 may fit D (7 bases each). Trimming removed 5 bases at V and 7 bases at J, with 20 bases between. Germline values: CDR1 SSHAT, CDR2 FNYEAQ (reference sequence). CDR3 length equals 15 residues. In nucleotides, the CDR3 is TGTGCCAGCAGCCCAGGGGGAGGGACATCAGGGACCCAGTACTTC. Amino acids: CASSPGGGTSGTQYF.

This clonotype was picked up many times. The chain carries TRBV5-1 and TRBJ1-1; D call uncertain. Trimming removed 0 bases from V and 0 bases from J, with 6 bases in between. Germline loops: CDR1 SGHRS, CDR2 YFSETQ. The CDR3 covers 14 residues. CDR3 in amino acids: CASSLDRMNTEAFF. As DNA, the CDR3 is TGCGCCAGCAGCTTGGACAGAATGAACACTGAAGCTTTCTTT.

Only a few counts were recorded for this clonotype. This chain uses TRBV28 with TRBJ1-6; a weak D match, TRBD1 (6 bases). Germline V gene lookup returns CDR1 MDHEN and CDR2 SYDVKM. Trimming removed 6 bases from V and 2 bases from J, with 14 bases in between. The CDR3 totals 16 residues. The CDR3 sequence is CASRRPQGPYNSPLHF. The CDR3 DNA follows: TGTGCCAGCAGACGTCCCCAGGGGCCCTATAATTCACCCCTCCACTTT.

The rearrangement joins TRBV10-3 to TRBJ2-4, with a tentative D call TRBD1 (5 bases). CDR3 length: 15 amino acids. From germline, CDR1 is ENHRY and CDR2 SYGVKD. V lost 0 bases and J 2 bases, leaving 8 bases between the germline ends. Here the CDR3 DNA reads TGTGCCATCAGTGAGTCGACAGAAACCAAAAACATTCAGTACTTC. Translation: CAISESTETKNIQYF.